This TCR beta chain was observed in a study of CD8 T cells in Susac syndrome. TEMRA cells were enriched by FACS, and CD4+ and CD8+ T cells were negatively isolated. When the RNA was reverse transcribed, random hexamers were used with an input of 0.5 to 1 ug. With immunoSEQ multiplex PCR, TCR beta CDR3 was amplified across 54 Vbeta and 13 Jbeta. TCRdb reprocessed the immunoSEQ multiplex PCR reads via MiXCR and lists one record per CDR3 protein. Among about 240,000 distinct CDR3 sequences listed, around 96% were seen once. Trimming took off 8 bases at V and 0 bases at J, with 19 bases between the two ends. The CDR3 loop spans 17 amino acids. Germline V gives CDR1 KGHSH, CDR2 LQKENI.

The receptor was derived from a human donor with Susac syndrome. Sequenced material: CD4+ T cells from PBMCs. The chain uses TRBV18 and TRBJ2-2; weak D call: TRBD1 (5 bases). CDR3 sequence (DNA): TGTGCCAGCGCGAAACTAAGACAGACCGCGAACACCGGGGAGCTGTTTTTT. It encodes CASAKLRQTANTGELFF.